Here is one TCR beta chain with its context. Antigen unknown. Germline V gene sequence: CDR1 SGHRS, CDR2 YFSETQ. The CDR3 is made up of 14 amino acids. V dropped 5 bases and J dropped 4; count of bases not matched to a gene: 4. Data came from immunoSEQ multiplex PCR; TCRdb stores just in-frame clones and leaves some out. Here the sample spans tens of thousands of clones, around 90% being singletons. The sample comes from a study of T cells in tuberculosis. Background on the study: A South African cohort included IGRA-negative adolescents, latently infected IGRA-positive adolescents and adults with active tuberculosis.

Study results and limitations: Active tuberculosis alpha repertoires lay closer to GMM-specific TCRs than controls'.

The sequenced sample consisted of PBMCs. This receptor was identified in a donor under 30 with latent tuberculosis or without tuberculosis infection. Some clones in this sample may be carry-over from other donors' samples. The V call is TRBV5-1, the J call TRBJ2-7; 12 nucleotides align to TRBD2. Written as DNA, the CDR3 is TGCGCCAGCAGGGACACTAGCGGGAGGTACGAGCAGTACTTC. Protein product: CASRDTSGRYEQYF.